This T cell receptor beta chain derives from a study of graft-versus-host responses after intestinal transplantation. Study-level background: Recipients had multivisceral, liver-intestinal, or isolated intestinal transplants. Anti-thymocyte globulin induction was given to all recipients, followed by tacrolimus and steroids for around three years. Study-wide points: GvH clones detected in recipient marrow included some appearing first in ileum or blood.

This clone was found a few times. Trimming stripped 10 bases from V and 4 bases from J, with 17 bases between. The germline V gene encodes CDR1 MNHNY and CDR2 SVGAGI (reference sequence). This CDR3 region has 13 residues. Clones were read by immunoSEQ multiplex PCR, and TCRdb kept only the in-frame ones, dropping some. The table lists approximately 21,000 clones, about 45% of them singletons, with about 1.3% in the top ten. Plated together were roughly 200,000 CFSE-labeled responder cells and roughly 200,000 irradiated, violet-dye-labeled stimulator cells. Sorting was performed after the reaction on proliferating CFSE-low CD3+CD4+ and CD3+CD8+ responders.

This sequence originates from a human patient who was an organ donor for intestinal transplantation. The chain joins TRBV6-6 to TRBJ2-7; TRBD1 is a possible D gene (5 bases). Sequences were derived from alloreactive CD8+ T cells from a mixed lymphocyte reaction culture, sampled before transplantation. The subset denotes: CFSE-low proliferating T cells sorted from approximately six-day pre-transplant mixed lymphocyte reaction (GvH or HvG direction). This CDR3 reads CATDLGTGYEQYF. CDR3 in DNA: TGTGCCACCGACCTCGGCACAGGATACGAGCAGTACTTC.